The entry below describes one T cell receptor (beta chain). This clonotype was detected many times. The clone's antigen remains unknown. There are no base qualities to consult, and no much larger clone falls within one base. Amplification of TCR beta CDR3 regions was carried out from RNA transcripts. The TCR CDR3 was subjected to a first round of RT-PCR using the HTBI primer set and the Qiagen OneStep RT-PCR kit. Libraries were constructed in a second round of multiplex PCR, after which size selection and purification were carried out. Libraries were sequenced paired-end with 100 bp reads on an Illumina HiSeq2000. Turning to the authors' computational methods: Raw data were processed with SOAPnuke, discarding reads with adapters, uncalled bases, mean Phred below 15, or no exact constant-primer or identifier match. High-quality paired reads were merged with COPE v1.2.5, and unique nucleotide sequences were defined as clonotypes. Clonotypes were aligned to IMGT TRBV, TRBD and TRBJ reference segments using MiTCR v1.1. The analysis was restricted to V-J combinations with a frequency above 0.0001, which together covered just over 99% of the repertoires. A TCS score was defined as the ratio of F50 (clonal expansion) to E x V (chaos), with BLOSUM62-based TCRdist applied between CDR3 peptides within each V-J. Welch's t-statistics and random forest reduced several hundred V-J features to 13, which were used in a naive Bayes classifier (R e1071). Clones were called with MiXCR by TCRdb after fastp trimmed the public reads at Q25, and only in-frame beta chains were retained. Every CDR3 protein is listed once, alongside the most common genes and DNA of its rows. The V and J calls were determined by TCRdb, not by the authors. For this sample the table gives about 370,000 distinct CDR3 sequences, of which 13% to 15% were detected only once. Clones ranked in the top ten supply approximately 19% of the sample.

Ophthalmopathy patients had moderately to severely active disease, Clinical Activity Score of at least 3, NOSPECS grade of at least 4, and duration under 3 months. Any patient with an uncontrolled infection, another autoimmune disease, pregnancy or lactation was excluded. Clinical symptoms, serum thyroxine and TRAb, thyroid ultrasound, and orbital computed tomography formed the basis for the diagnoses. PBMCs were separated from about 10 ml of fresh peripheral blood using Ficoll-Paque density gradient centrifugation. Total RNA was extracted with Trizol reagent, and quality was checked on an Agilent 2100 Bioanalyzer. This entry is derived from a study of T cells in Graves' hyperthyroidism and ophthalmopathy (dated by TCRdb to between 2019 and 2020). General notes on the study: Peripheral blood was sampled at the time of initial diagnosis, prior to any treatment. To identify distinguishing TCR V-J signatures, a discovery cohort of 100 patients was used, comprising 43 with Graves' ophthalmopathy and some 60 with stable Graves' hyperthyroidism. An independent validation cohort of around 20 hyperthyroidism patients and over 15 patients who later progressed to ophthalmopathy tested prospective prediction of ophthalmopathy. The 95 to 100 discovery patients were randomly split 7:3 into training and test sets. Thyroid tissue and blood T-cell repertoires from several Graves' hyperthyroidism patients were also compared in the study. After blood sampling, hyperthyroidism patients were treated with methimazole at a starting dose of 30 mg daily, and ophthalmopathy patients were treated with high-dose intravenous methylprednisolone. According to the paper, TCR Vbeta CDR3 sequencing was carried out on around 140 peripheral blood samples, which came from some 41 ophthalmopathy, around 75 hyperthyroidism and roughly 17 progressor patients. Beyond this particular receptor, the publication reports: Most expanded thyroid clonotypes (frequency above 0.001) were also found in blood, which suggests that blood repertoires may mirror thyroid immune responses. A model built on a 13 V-J signature distinguished ophthalmopathy from stable hyperthyroidism, reaching around 87% sensitivity and around 81% specificity in cross-validation and 80%/75% in testing. Sample size was not statistically predetermined, and blinding of investigators to group allocation was not performed. In validation, progression to ophthalmopathy was predicted by the model with roughly 69% sensitivity and roughly 76% specificity, a median of about 6.4 months before onset.

There are 13 amino acids in the CDR3, from cysteine to phenylalanine inclusive. Only CDR3 DNA remains: 39 bases, in frame from the first base. In the germline V gene, CDR1 corresponds to SGHAT and CDR2 to FQNNGV. V is cut by 5 bases and J by 3 bases, and the space between the germline ends is 10 bases. Sequenced material: blood. This sequence uses TRBV11-2 and TRBJ1-1; the D gene is possibly TRBD1, with 5 bases matching. This clonotype was obtained from a woman aged 55 to 70 with Graves' ophthalmopathy. The DNA sequence is as follows: TGTGCCAGCAGCCCCAAGGGGTACACTGAAGCTTTCTTT. This is translated as CASSPKGYTEAFF.